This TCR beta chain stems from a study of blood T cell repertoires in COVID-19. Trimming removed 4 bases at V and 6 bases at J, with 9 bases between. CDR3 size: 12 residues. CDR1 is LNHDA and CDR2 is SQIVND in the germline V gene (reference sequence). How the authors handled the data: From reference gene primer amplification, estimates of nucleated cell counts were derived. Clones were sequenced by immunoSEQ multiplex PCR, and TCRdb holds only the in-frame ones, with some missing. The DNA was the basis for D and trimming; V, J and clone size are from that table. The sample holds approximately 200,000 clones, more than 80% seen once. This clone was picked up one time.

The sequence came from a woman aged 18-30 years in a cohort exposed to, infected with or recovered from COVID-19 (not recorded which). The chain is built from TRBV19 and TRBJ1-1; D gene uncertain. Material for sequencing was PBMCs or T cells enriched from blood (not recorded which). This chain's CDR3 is CASSTTLSEAFF. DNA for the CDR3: TGTGCCAGTAGTACGACATTGTCTGAAGCTTTCTTT.